This TCR beta chain was identified in a study of breast tumors, draining lymph nodes, adjacent tissues. Study results and limitations: Compared with lymph nodes, tumors were less diverse; compared with nontumor tissue, more. Luminal-like breast cancer showed significantly greater tumor-nontumor repertoire similarity than basal-like breast cancer did. That most tumor T cells come from lymph nodes remained unproven.

The J segment lost 7 bases and the V segment lost 0 bases, leaving 3 bases of the junction unmatched. In germline, CDR1 is SGHRS, CDR2 YFSETQ. This CDR3 is 14 amino acids long. TCRdb fed the multiplex PCR reads into MiXCR, producing one record per CDR3 protein. The table has approximately 280,000 distinct CDR3 sequences, over 30% seen once; the top ten hold more than 0.85%. Axillary draining lymph nodes of breast cancer patients supplied the node samples. At least ten counts were recorded for this clonotype. Its antigen is unknown. The sequence was obtained from a female donor with breast cancer. Some clones in this sample may be carry-over from other donors' samples. This chain connects TRBV5-1 to TRBJ2-2, with 7 bases identical to TRBD1. Sequenced: axillary lymph node tissue. CDR3 DNA sequence: TGCGCCAGCAGCTTGGAAGGGGGCATCGGGGAGCTGTTTTTT. It is translated as CASSLEGGIGELFF.